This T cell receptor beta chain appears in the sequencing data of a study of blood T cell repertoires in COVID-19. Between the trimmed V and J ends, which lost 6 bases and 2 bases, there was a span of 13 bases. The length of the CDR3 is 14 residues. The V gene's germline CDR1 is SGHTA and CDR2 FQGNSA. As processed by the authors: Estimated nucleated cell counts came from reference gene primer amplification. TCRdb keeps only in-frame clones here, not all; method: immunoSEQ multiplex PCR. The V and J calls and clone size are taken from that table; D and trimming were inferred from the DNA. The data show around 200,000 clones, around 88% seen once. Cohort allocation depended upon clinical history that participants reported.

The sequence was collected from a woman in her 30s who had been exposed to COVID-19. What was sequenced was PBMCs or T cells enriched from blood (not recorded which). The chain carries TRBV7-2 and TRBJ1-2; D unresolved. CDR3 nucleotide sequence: TGTGCCAGCAGACCTTCGGAGAAAAACTATGGCTACACCTTC. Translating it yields CASRPSEKNYGYTF.